One and the same sample provided the 21 T cell receptor beta chains below, sequenced in a study of T cells in Graves' hyperthyroidism and ophthalmopathy. TCR beta CDR3 sequences were amplified from RNA transcripts. The HTBI set primed first-round TCR CDR3 RT-PCR. TCRdb itself ran the multiplex PCR reads through MiXCR, one entry per CDR3 protein. Counted here are 700,000 to 950,000 distinct CDR3 sequences, approximately 36% occurring once; the ten biggest clones make up around 29%. The sequenced sample was blood. The receptor set was obtained from a woman between 40 and 55 years old with Graves' hyperthyroidism.

This clonotype has just one count. This could be a read error, since a much larger clone is one nucleotide away. This rearrangement joins TRBV6-1 to TRBJ1-1; the D is unclear. The CDR3 spans 12 residues. Looked up from germline, CDR1 is MNHNS and CDR2 is SASEGT. CDR3 in amino acids: CAAGPGNTEALF. CDR3 sequence (DNA): TGTGCCGCAGGCCCGGGGAACACTGAAGCTCTCTTT.

This clonotype was recorded at least ten times. This chain connects TRBV10-3 to TRBJ2-7; D is undetermined. Germline CDR1 ENHRY, CDR2 SYGVKD. This CDR3 has 13 residues. V lost 6 bases and J lost 6, with 15 bases in between. CDR3 nucleotide sequence: TGTGCCATCAGCGACCTATTGAATAGCGAGCAGTACTTC. It specifies CAISDLLNSEQYF.

This clonotype has a count of ten or more. The chain carries TRBV4-1 and TRBJ1-5; D not certain. Trimming pared 1 base from V and 6 bases from J, leaving 16 bases between. CDR3 size: 16 residues. Germline V gene sequence: CDR1 MGHRA, CDR2 YSYEKL. CDR3 coding DNA: TGCGCCAGCAGCCAAGGCCGGGGAGGTGGCGGTCAGCCCCAGCATTTT. It encodes CASSQGRGGGGQPQHF.

This clonotype was observed at least ten times. The chain joins TRBV19 to TRBJ1-3, with 7 bases aligning to TRBD1. This CDR3 has 15 amino acids. The trim removed 6 bases at V and 3 bases at J, leaving 8 bases unmatched. Germline lookup yields CDR1 LNHDA and CDR2 SQIVND (reference sequence). The CDR3 reads CASRADGTVGNTIYF. The CDR3 DNA sequence: TGTGCCAGTAGGGCAGACGGGACAGTTGGAAACACCATATATTTT.

The rearrangement uses TRBV10-3 and TRBJ1-3, with 8 bases that match TRBD1. V lost 10 bases, J lost 6 bases, and 8 bases stayed unmatched. The CDR3 covers 13 residues. Germline V gene lookup returns CDR1 ENHRY and CDR2 SYGVKD. The CDR3, as DNA: TGTGCCACTCGACAGGGGAATGAAAACACCATATATTTT. Translation: CATRQGNENTIYF.

This clonotype was counted many times. The genes are TRBV24-1 and TRBJ2-5; weak D call: TRBD1 (5 bases). The CDR3 loop spans 14 amino acids. V lost 6 bases and J lost 3, with 13 bases in between. Germline CDR1 is KGHDR and CDR2 is SFDVKD. The CDR3 sequence is CATSWSREEETQYF. The DNA of the CDR3 is TGTGCCACCAGTTGGTCCAGGGAAGAAGAGACCCAGTACTTC.

Note on this clonotype: One junction end does not reproduce the germline sequence, and a read error may be involved. As DNA, the CDR3 is TGTGCCAGCAGCATACAGGGAATAGGGAATCAGCCCCGGCATTTT. This translates into CASSIQGIGNQPRHF. J is TRBJ1-5 and V is TRBV7-2; TRBD1 might be the D (6 bases). This CDR3 comprises 15 residues. Looked up from germline, CDR1 is SGHTA and CDR2 is FQGNSA.

CDR3 DNA sequence: TGCAGTGCCACGGACAGCTTAGCCAAAAACATTCAGTACTTC. Translating gives CSATDSLAKNIQYF. The rearrangement uses TRBV20-1 and TRBJ2-4, with a possible D match to TRBD1 (6 bases). The V end lost 6 bases, the J end lost 0 bases, and 12 bases lay between the germline ends. This CDR3 is built from 14 residues. The V gene's germline CDR1 is DFQATT and CDR2 SNEGSKA (reference sequence).

Concerning this clonotype: No DNA is shown, since the ends of the CDR3 on it are uncertain; the CDR3 is the one TCRdb lists. The chain employs TRBV9 and TRBJ2-2; the table's D call TRBD1 went unverified against the DNA. Ends included, the CDR3 has 22 residues. Germline V gene lookup returns CDR1 SGDLS and CDR2 YYNGEE. The CDR3: CASSGSGANVLTFGAGTGELFF.

This clonotype came up a few times. The chain joins TRBV24-1 to TRBJ2-2, with D possibly being TRBD1 (6 bases). This CDR3 contains 15 residues. The germline V gene encodes CDR1 KGHDR and CDR2 SFDVKD. V was cut by 9 bases and J by 0 bases, with 13 bases left in between. Here the CDR3 DNA reads TGTGCCACCTCGAACAGGGTGTCGAACACCGGGGAGCTGTTTTTT. Protein product: CATSNRVSNTGELFF.

This clonotype was counted a few times. The chain employs TRBV2 and TRBJ2-3; 7 bases are shared with TRBD1. From germline, CDR1 is SNHLY and CDR2 FYNNEI. Losses at the gene ends were 5 bases for V and 2 bases for J; bases not matched to a gene: 7. There are 15 residues in the CDR3. In DNA, the CDR3 is TGTGCCAGCAGTTTACAGGGGCTGCACACAGATACGCAGTATTTT. It is translated as CASSLQGLHTDTQYF.

This clonotype showed up just a few times. The genes are TRBV12-3 or TRBV12-4 and TRBJ2-2; no clear D gene. Trimming stripped 7 bases from V and 6 bases from J, with 18 bases between. The CDR3 runs 15 residues. The CDR3 reads CASTDLKGGAGELFF. DNA for the CDR3: TGTGCCAGCACCGATCTTAAGGGCGGCGCCGGGGAGCTGTTTTTT.

The sample holds a few counts of this clonotype. The chain's CDR3 is CASSARDEQFF. CDR3 in DNA: TGTGCCAGCAGCGCCCGGGATGAGCAGTTCTTC. This sequence joins TRBV11-3 and TRBJ2-7; D ambiguous. TRBJ2-1 explains the end of the DNA better; the J call may be wrong. This CDR3 spans 11 amino acids. Looked up from germline, CDR1 is SGHNT and CDR2 is YENEEA.

This sequence joins TRBV7-3 and TRBJ1-3; no definite D call. The CDR3 extends over 16 amino acids. V lost 5 bases to trimming and J lost 0 bases, with 14 bases between them. CDR1 and CDR2 from the germline V gene are SGHTA and FQGTGA. The CDR3: CASSRSGSSSGNTIYF. CDR3 sequence (DNA): TGTGCCAGCAGCCGTTCGGGGTCCTCCTCTGGAAACACCATATATTTT.

The genes are TRBV9 and TRBJ2-7; D is perhaps TRBD1 (6 bases). Trimming took off 0 bases at V and 4 bases at J, with 11 bases between the two ends. The germline gives CDR1 SGDLS, CDR2 YYNGEE. This CDR3 is built from 14 residues. The CDR3 reads CASSVDGQSYEQYF. CDR3 nucleotides: TGTGCCAGCAGCGTAGATGGACAGTCTTACGAGCAGTACTTC.

In the case of this clonotype: A far larger clone is a single base away, which makes a read error likely. This chain connects TRBV5-1 to TRBJ1-5; 9 bases map to TRBD1. In germline, CDR1 is SGHRS, CDR2 YFSETQ. CDR3 length equals 14 residues. The CDR3: CASSLGTGDQPQRF. The DNA for the CDR3 is TGCGCCAGCAGCTTGGGGACAGGGGACCAGCCCCAGCGTTTT.

This clonotype was found many times. This chain joins TRBV9 and TRBJ2-2, with 7 bases matching TRBD2. Losses at the gene ends were 1 base for V and 4 bases for J; bases not matched to a gene: 7. The CDR3 has 16 residues. The germline CDR1 and CDR2 sequences are SGDLS and YYNGEE. CDR3 DNA: TGTGCCAGCAGCGTACGGGGGGAATCGAGCACCGGGGAGCTGTTTTTT. Amino acid sequence: CASSVRGESSTGELFF.

The rearrangement links TRBV29-1 to TRBJ2-1; no clear D. The V gene's germline CDR1 is SQVTM and CDR2 ANQGSEA. The CDR3 has 15 residues. V lost 2 bases, J lost 0 bases, and 11 bases lay in between. CDR3 nucleotides: TGCAGCGTTGAATCGGCCTCTCTCTCCTACAATGAGCAGTTCTTC. Protein product: CSVESASLSYNEQFF.

The chain joins TRBV7-2 to TRBJ2-7; D possibly matches TRBD1 or TRBD2 (5 bases each). V lost 2 bases to trimming and J lost 3 bases, with 11 bases between them. CDR1 SGHTA and CDR2 FQGNSA come from the germline V gene. The CDR3 covers 14 residues. The CDR3 DNA reads TGTGCCAGCAGCTTATACACTAGGGGCTACGAGCAGTACTTC. Protein: CASSLYTRGYEQYF.

In this sample, this clonotype turned up many times. The DNA for the CDR3 is TGTGCCAGCAGTCAAGACAGGGGGAGAGGCTACACCTTC. As protein: CASSQDRGRGYTF. This rearrangement joins TRBV12-3 or TRBV12-4 to TRBJ1-2; 9 nucleotides align to TRBD1. This CDR3 comprises 13 residues. J was trimmed by 8 bases and V by 5 bases; bases with no gene match: 6.

The rearrangement uses TRBV7-2 and TRBJ2-7, with a possible D match to TRBD2 (5 bases). The V gene lost 5 bases and the J gene lost 1 base, with 9 bases spanning the gap. This CDR3 has 13 amino acids. CDR1 is SGHTA, CDR2 FQGNSA, per germline. The CDR3 bases are TGTGCCAGCAGCCGAGCGGATTCCTACGAGCAGTACTTC. Translating gives CASSRADSYEQYF.